The next 29 T cell receptor beta chains were all read from a single sample in a study of early T cells in non-severe SARS-CoV-2 infection. MiXCR was run by TCRdb on the 5' RACE reads, yielding one entry per CDR3 protein. The sample includes some 58,000 distinct CDR3 sequences, over 10% of them seen just once. Sequenced sample: whole blood. The receptors were gathered from an adult who was a healthcare worker with PCR-confirmed SARS-CoV-2 infection or an uninfected control (not recorded which).

The rearrangement links TRBV5-1 to TRBJ1-1, with a tentative D call TRBD1 (5 bases). This CDR3 comprises 13 residues. Germline V gene sequence: CDR1 SGHRS, CDR2 YFSETQ. Trimming took off 5 bases at V and 1 base at J, with 9 bases between the two ends. The CDR3 is CASRPDRNTEAFF. The CDR3 DNA follows: TGCGCCAGCAGACCAGACAGGAACACTGAAGCTTTCTTT.

This clonotype appeared many times. Here the CDR3 DNA reads TGTGCCAGCAGCTTAGCCCACCGACAGACCACAACTAATGAAAAACTGTTTTTT. Its translation: CASSLAHRQTTTNEKLFF. This chain links TRBV13 with TRBJ1-4; a weak D match, TRBD1 (5 bases). The CDR3 runs 18 residues. Germline V gene lookup returns CDR1 PRHDT and CDR2 FYEKMQ (reference sequence). The V and J ends lost 1 base and 0 bases respectively, with 15 bases between them.

The table lists this clonotype with many counts. V and J are TRBV7-6 and TRBJ2-5; tentative D call: TRBD1 (5 bases). Trimming left V 4 bases short and J 1 base short, with 13 bases between. The germline CDR1 and CDR2 sequences are SGHVS and FNYEAQ. The length of the CDR3 is 15 residues. CDR3 nucleotides: TGTGCCAGCAGCTCCGCCTGGGGCGGCCAAGAGACCCAGTACTTC. Its protein product is CASSSAWGGQETQYF.

This clonotype was seen at least ten times. The chain employs TRBV6-5 and TRBJ1-1, with 7 nucleotides matching TRBD1. CDR1 and CDR2 from the germline V gene are MNHEY and SVGAGI. The CDR3 is 14 amino acids. J lost 3 bases, V lost 4 bases, and 5 bases had no gene match. The CDR3 protein is CASSSGTVYTEAFF. CDR3 bases: TGTGCCAGCAGTTCAGGGACAGTTTACACTGAAGCTTTCTTT.

The sample holds many counts of this clonotype. V is TRBV27 and J is TRBJ2-1; perhaps TRBD1 as D (6 bases). Deletions cut 6 bases from V and 4 bases from J, with 16 bases between. This CDR3 is built from 15 residues. Germline CDR1 reads MNHEY; CDR2 reads SMNVEV (reference sequence). CDR3 region: CASSPMQGLYNEQFF. CDR3 DNA: TGTGCCAGCAGCCCGATGCAGGGGCTGTACAATGAGCAGTTCTTC.

This clonotype came up a few times. The junction shows a germline mismatch at one end, possibly a read error. The chain combines TRBV7-7 with TRBJ1-5; the D is unclear. This CDR3 contains 13 residues. In germline, CDR1 is SSHAT, CDR2 FNYEAQ (reference sequence). CDR3: CASSRGENQPQHF. Written as DNA, the CDR3 is TGTGCTAGCAGTAGAGGAGAGAATCAGCCCCAGCATTTT.

This clonotype was detected many times. J is TRBJ2-5 and V is TRBV3-1; tentatively, D is TRBD1 or TRBD2 (5 bases each). Germline-derived CDR1 and CDR2 are LGHDT and YNNKEL (reference sequence). This CDR3 contains 11 residues. Trimming cost V 5 bases and J 5 bases, with 6 bases left between them. CDR3 nucleotides: TGTGCCAGCAGCTGGGGGGAGACCCAGTACTTC. Translating gives CASSWGETQYF.

The chain combines TRBV6-5 with TRBJ1-3; D perhaps matches TRBD1 (5 bases). The CDR3 runs to 13 residues. Germline values: CDR1 MNHEY, CDR2 SVGAGI. Trimming left V 5 bases short and J 3 bases short, with 8 bases between. CDR3 residues: CASSGGFGNTIYF. The CDR3 DNA reads as TGTGCCAGCAGTGGGGGGTTTGGAAACACCATATATTTT.

This clonotype was counted at least ten times. This chain uses TRBV19 with TRBJ2-7; no clear D. Germline V gene data show CDR1 as LNHDA and CDR2 as SQIVND (reference sequence). Trimming removed 6 bases from V and 3 bases from J, with 15 bases in between. This CDR3 comprises 14 residues. CDR3 region: CASSLRLKSYEQYF. CDR3 in DNA: TGTGCCAGTAGCCTACGACTCAAGAGCTACGAGCAGTACTTC.

This clonotype was observed at least ten times. This rearrangement joins TRBV10-3 to TRBJ2-1; the D gene could be TRBD1 or TRBD2 (5 bases each). V was pared by 8 bases and J by 2 bases, with 16 bases between. Germline assignment: CDR1 ENHRY and CDR2 SYGVKD. This CDR3 is built from 15 residues. The CDR3 DNA follows: TGTGCCATCTCGGAACCCCGGGGCACCTACAATGAGCAGTTCTTC. Translated: CAISEPRGTYNEQFF.

CDR3 region: CASSLGTGPNEQYF. CDR3 DNA sequence: TGTGCCAGCAGTTTAGGGACAGGGCCCAACGAGCAGTACTTC. This chain links TRBV12-3 or TRBV12-4 with TRBJ2-7, with 8 bases matching TRBD1. Trimming removed 1 base from V and 5 bases from J; junction bases left unmatched: 4. This CDR3 is 14 amino acids long.

The chain recombines TRBV12-3 or TRBV12-4 with TRBJ2-1; D remains ambiguous. The CDR3 spans 13 residues. Trimming took 7 bases from V and 4 from J, leaving 11 bases between them. CDR3: CASTEDAYNEQFF. The CDR3 bases are TGTGCCAGCACCGAGGACGCATACAATGAGCAGTTCTTC.

This clonotype showed up just a few times. The chain is built from TRBV20-1 and TRBJ2-7, with a weak D call TRBD2 (6 bases). The CDR3 is 16 amino acids. The ends were cut back, 3 bases at V and 0 bases at J, with 18 bases in the middle. Germline V gene sequence: CDR1 DFQATT, CDR2 SNEGSKA (reference sequence). Here the CDR3 reads CSASPPGGSPSYEQYF. CDR3 in DNA: TGCAGTGCTAGCCCCCCTGGGGGGAGTCCCTCCTACGAGCAGTACTTC.

CDR3 amino acids: CASSLEWSLDEQYF. CDR3 nucleotides: TGCGCCAGCAGCTTGGAGTGGTCCCTAGACGAGCAGTACTTC. The chain recombines TRBV5-1 with TRBJ2-7; D remains ambiguous. The CDR3 extends over 14 amino acids. Germline loops: CDR1 SGHRS, CDR2 YFSETQ. Trimming took 0 bases from V and 5 from J, leaving 12 bases between them.

This clonotype was counted between two and nine times. The chain links TRBV5-5 to TRBJ1-5; weak D call: TRBD1 (6 bases). In germline, CDR1 is SGHKS, CDR2 YYEKEE (reference sequence). V was cut by 1 base and J by 5 bases, with 7 bases left in between. The CDR3 sequence is 13 residues long. The CDR3 loop is CASSLNRDQPQHF. The CDR3 DNA follows: TGTGCCAGCAGCTTGAACAGGGATCAGCCCCAGCATTTT.

The chain has TRBV18 and TRBJ1-2; D is ambiguous. The CDR3 runs to 12 residues. The germline V and J ends were trimmed by 1 base and 8 bases, with 8 bases remaining between them. Germline CDR1 and CDR2: KGHSH and LQKENI. Here the CDR3 reads CASSPQGGGYTF. In DNA form, the CDR3 reads TGTGCCAGCTCACCACAGGGCGGAGGCTACACCTTC.

This clonotype showed up many times. This chain joins TRBV11-2 and TRBJ2-1; D is uncertain. Germline V gives CDR1 SGHAT, CDR2 FQNNGV. This CDR3 comprises 13 residues. The germline V and J ends were trimmed by 5 bases and 8 bases, with 13 bases remaining between them. The CDR3 DNA reads as TGTGCCAGCAGCATCCACGTACAAGATGAGCAGTTCTTC. Its translation: CASSIHVQDEQFF.

This rearrangement joins TRBV7-2 to TRBJ2-7; either TRBD1 or TRBD2 may fit D (5 bases each). The CDR3 length is 14 residues. V was shortened by 5 bases and J by 6 bases, with 17 bases between the two germline ends. Germline CDR1 reads SGHTA; CDR2 reads FQGNSA. The CDR3 DNA reads as TGTGCCAGCAGCCCCCGCGTGACAGCGGTCGAGCAGTACTTC. Translation: CASSPRVTAVEQYF.

This clonotype was picked up many times. The genes are TRBV7-9 and TRBJ2-7; TRBD2 might be the D (5 bases). Between the trimmed V and J ends, which lost 2 bases and 5 bases, there was a span of 10 bases. From germline, CDR1 is SEHNR and CDR2 FQNEAQ (reference sequence). The CDR3 is 13 amino acids. The CDR3 nucleotides are TGTGCCAGCAGCTTACGGACTCGGGACGAGCAGTACTTC. Its protein is CASSLRTRDEQYF.

This clonotype occurred many times. The chain is built from TRBV5-4 and TRBJ1-6; 10 bases fit TRBD1. Trimming removed 6 bases from V and 7 bases from J; junction bases left unmatched: 7. The CDR3 loop spans 15 amino acids. The germline gives CDR1 SGHNT, CDR2 YYREEE (reference sequence). The CDR3 DNA reads TGTGCCAGCACCTATCGGACAGGGGGAAATTCACCCCTCCACTTT. Protein product: CASTYRTGGNSPLHF.

The table lists this clonotype with a few counts. J is TRBJ2-5 and V is TRBV12-5; D gene unclear. Germline lookup yields CDR1 LGHNT and CDR2 FRNRAP. The CDR3 runs 12 residues. V was trimmed by 6 bases and J by 5 bases, leaving 10 bases between them. CDR3 protein: CASGEVRETQYF. CDR3 nucleotide sequence: TGTGCTAGTGGAGAGGTTCGTGAGACCCAGTACTTC.

This clonotype was seen a handful of times. The chain has TRBV9 and TRBJ1-4; TRBD1 agrees at 8 bases. CDR1 is SGDLS and CDR2 is YYNGEE in the germline V gene. This CDR3 is 17 amino acids long. Unmatched junction bases numbered 12, after V lost 3 bases and J lost 5 bases. Written as DNA, the CDR3 is TGTGCCAGCAGCGCCTTCCAGGGGACAGGACCGAATGAAAAACTGTTTTTT. It translates to CASSAFQGTGPNEKLFF.

The chain combines TRBV7-6 with TRBJ2-2; D is unclear. The CDR3 is 14 residues long. CDR1 is SGHVS, CDR2 FNYEAQ, per germline. The ends were cut back, 5 bases at V and 5 bases at J, with 12 bases in the middle. The CDR3 DNA reads as TGTGCCAGCAGCCCCGATCTGGGGACCGGGGAGCTGTTTTTT. Its translation: CASSPDLGTGELFF. The whole variable domain, filled in from reference TRBV7-6 and TRBJ2-2, reads GAGVSQSPRYKVTKRGQDVALRCDPISGHVSLYWYRQALGQGPEFLTYFNYEAQQDKSGLPNDRFSAERPEGSISTLTIQRTEQRDSAMYRCASSPDLGTGELFFGEGSRLTVL.

This clonotype has at least ten counts. The CDR3 DNA follows: TGCGCCAGCAGCTTGGTGGGACAGAAGGGCTCACCCCTCCACTTT. This encodes CASSLVGQKGSPLHF. The V call is TRBV5-1, the J call TRBJ1-6; 7 bases are shared with TRBD1. The CDR3 has 15 amino acids. Per the germline V gene, CDR1 is SGHRS and CDR2 is YFSETQ. Unmatched junction bases numbered 7, after V lost 0 bases and J lost 10 bases.

J is TRBJ1-2 and V is TRBV4-1; unclear D gene. V lost 3 bases and J lost 0, with 11 bases in between. The CDR3 spans 15 residues. Germline loops: CDR1 MGHRA, CDR2 YSYEKL. Written as DNA, the CDR3 is TGCGCCAGCAGCCAGGACGGTCCGTCTAACTATGGCTACACCTTC. Its protein is CASSQDGPSNYGYTF.

This sequence joins TRBV13 and TRBJ2-3; 8 nucleotides align to TRBD2. Trimming at V came to 5 bases and at J to 4 bases, leaving 14 bases not matched to a gene. The CDR3 sequence is 17 residues long. Germline-derived CDR1 and CDR2 are PRHDT and FYEKMQ (reference sequence). CDR3 sequence: CASSQTSGRGISDTQYF. DNA for the CDR3: TGTGCCAGCAGCCAAACTAGCGGTCGGGGGATTTCAGATACGCAGTATTTT.

J is TRBJ2-7 and V is TRBV6-2 or TRBV6-3; D remains ambiguous. Germline CDR1 is MNHEY and CDR2 is SVGEGT. The CDR3 covers 12 residues. V dropped 0 bases and J dropped 6 bases, with 6 bases sitting between them. CDR3 residues: CASSYSPGEQYF. CDR3 bases: TGTGCCAGCAGTTACTCCCCCGGCGAGCAGTACTTC.

The genes are TRBV12-3 or TRBV12-4 and TRBJ2-1; tentatively, D is TRBD2 (7 bases). This CDR3 region has 16 residues. Trimming stripped 5 bases from V and 8 bases from J, with 22 bases between. CDR3 sequence reads: CASSPIKGGAFDEQFF. In DNA form, the CDR3 reads TGTGCCAGCAGTCCCATTAAGGGGGGGGCATTCGATGAGCAGTTCTTC.

This rearrangement joins TRBV6-5 to TRBJ2-7; D possibly corresponds to TRBD1 (6 bases). The V gene lost 6 bases and the J gene lost 3 bases, with 18 bases spanning the gap. Germline CDR1 MNHEY, CDR2 SVGAGI. CDR3 length: 15 residues. CDR3 DNA: TGTGCCAGCAGGGGCCGGGACACTTTCCTCTACGAGCAGTACTTC. Protein sequence: CASRGRDTFLYEQYF.